A single sample gave rise to the 18 T cell receptor beta chains below, sequenced in a study of blood T cell repertoires in COVID-19. Assay: immunoSEQ multiplex PCR; the TCRdb copy retains only in-frame clones and omits some. The sample has 35,000 to 50,000 clones, about 82% seen once; the top ten hold 10%. The sequencing input was peripheral blood. Every receptor here comes from a man aged 55-75 years in a cohort sampled during active COVID-19.

The chain has TRBV6-2 or TRBV6-3 and TRBJ1-1, with 8 bases lining up with TRBD1. The length of the CDR3 is 14 residues. After removal of 4 bases from V and 7 bases from J, the junction contained 8 bases not matched to a gene. Germline V lookup: CDR1 MNHEY, CDR2 SVGEGT. CDR3 sequence reads: CASSWGQVSGEAFF. The CDR3 coding sequence is TGTGCCAGCAGTTGGGGACAGGTTAGTGGTGAAGCTTTCTTT.

This clone was counted a few times. CDR3 loop: CASNRVNTEAFF. The CDR3 DNA reads TGTGCCAGCAACAGGGTGAACACTGAAGCTTTCTTT. The V and J genes are TRBV2 and TRBJ1-1; TRBD1 might be the D (6 bases). In germline, CDR1 is SNHLY, CDR2 FYNNEI. CDR3 size: 12 residues. V lost 7 bases and J lost 0, with 6 bases in between.

The rearrangement joins TRBV7-8 to TRBJ1-2, with 11 bases matching TRBD1. The CDR3 loop spans 15 amino acids. Per the germline V gene, CDR1 is SGHVS and CDR2 is FQNEAQ. Germline trimming cut 6 bases from V and 3 bases from J; bases unmatched to any gene: 6. CDR3 residues: CASRRDRGVHYGYTF. The DNA for the CDR3 is TGTGCCAGCAGGCGGGACAGGGGGGTCCACTATGGCTACACCTTC.

V is TRBV18 and J is TRBJ1-6, with a weak D call TRBD1 (5 bases). The germline V and J ends were trimmed by 5 bases and 3 bases, with 11 bases remaining between them. CDR1 is KGHSH, CDR2 LQKENI, per germline. This CDR3 has 15 amino acids. The CDR3: CASSVQGDYNSPLHF. Written as DNA, the CDR3 is TGTGCCAGCTCAGTCCAGGGTGACTATAATTCACCCCTCCACTTT.

The chain combines TRBV10-3 with TRBJ1-2, with D unclear. Deletions cut 2 bases from V and 4 bases from J, with 5 bases between. This CDR3 spans 12 amino acids. Germline CDR1 and CDR2: ENHRY and SYGVKD. The CDR3 spells CAISEGLYGYTF. CDR3 bases: TGTGCCATCAGTGAGGGGCTCTATGGCTACACCTTC.

V and J are TRBV7-2 and TRBJ2-1; 7 nucleotides align to TRBD2. This CDR3 spans 15 amino acids. The trim removed 4 bases at V and 10 bases at J, leaving 13 bases unmatched. CDR1 and CDR2 (germline): SGHTA, FQGNSA. CDR3 in DNA: TGTGCCAGCAGCTCCCTGTGGGGGGGAGCGGGGGAGCAGTTCTTC. Protein product: CASSSLWGGAGEQFF.

The chain is built from TRBV9 and TRBJ2-1, with D possibly matching TRBD2 (6 bases). V lost 3 bases and J lost 5, with 15 bases in between. CDR1 and CDR2 (germline): SGDLS, YYNGEE. CDR3 length: 15 residues. CDR3 bases: TGTGCCAGCAGCGCCATACAGGAGGGCCACAATGAGCAGTTCTTC. Encoded protein: CASSAIQEGHNEQFF.

Written as DNA, the CDR3 is TGCGCCAGCAGCTTTGAAGGGGGGGCAGTGACCGAGCAGTACTTC. Amino acids: CASSFEGGAVTEQYF. This chain uses TRBV5-1 with TRBJ2-7, with TRBD2 as a possible D gene (7 bases). The V end lost 2 bases, the J end lost 6 bases, and 18 bases lay between the germline ends. CDR3 size: 15 residues. Germline loops: CDR1 SGHRS, CDR2 YFSETQ.

The chain has TRBV7-3 and TRBJ2-3, with no clear D. The CDR3 length is 13 residues. From germline, CDR1 is SGHTA and CDR2 FQGTGA. V was shortened by 0 bases and J by 4 bases, with 5 bases between the two germline ends. This chain's CDR3 is CASSLTGPDTQYF. As DNA, the CDR3 is TGTGCCAGCAGCTTAACGGGCCCAGATACGCAGTATTTT.

The chain combines TRBV6-5 with TRBJ1-3; no definite D call. V shed 2 bases and J shed 2 bases, with 7 bases lying between them. Germline V lookup: CDR1 MNHEY, CDR2 SVGAGI. The CDR3 runs 14 residues. CDR3 amino acids: CASSYTGTGNTIYF. The CDR3 DNA follows: TGTGCCAGCAGTTACACGGGGACTGGAAACACCATATATTTT.

V and J are TRBV24-1 and TRBJ2-7, with TRBD2 matching over 9 bases. The germline V gene encodes CDR1 KGHDR and CDR2 SFDVKD. The CDR3 is 14 amino acids. The V gene end was trimmed by 4 bases and the J gene end by 3 bases; junction bases not matched to a gene: 3. CDR3 in amino acids: CATSEGSGSYEQYF. CDR3 nucleotide sequence: TGTGCCACCAGTGAGGGTAGCGGGAGCTACGAGCAGTACTTC.

The rearrangement uses TRBV4-1 and TRBJ2-5, with 9 bases aligning to TRBD2. The V gene's germline CDR1 is MGHRA and CDR2 YSYEKL. The CDR3 covers 16 residues. V lost 0 bases to trimming and J lost 8 bases; unmatched junction nucleotides: 10. The CDR3 spells CASSQELAGVTYTQYF. The CDR3 nucleotides read TGCGCCAGCAGCCAAGAGTTAGCGGGAGTAACGTATACCCAGTACTTC.

The chain employs TRBV7-2 and TRBJ2-7; D uncertain. Germline loops: CDR1 SGHTA, CDR2 FQGNSA. With 4 bases removed from V and 2 bases from J, the gap between germline ends came to 9 bases. The CDR3 loop spans 13 amino acids. CDR3 protein: CASSSSRPYEQYF. In nucleotides, the CDR3 is TGTGCCAGCAGCTCATCTAGGCCCTACGAGCAGTACTTC.

The J gene is TRBJ2-1, the V gene TRBV7-8, with D perhaps matching TRBD2 (5 bases). The CDR3 sequence is 17 residues long. Trimming took off 1 base at V and 0 bases at J, with 13 bases between the two ends. Germline V lookup: CDR1 SGHVS, CDR2 FQNEAQ. The CDR3 sequence is CASSLVPAASSYNEQFF. The CDR3 nucleotides are TGTGCCAGCAGCTTAGTCCCAGCGGCGAGCTCCTACAATGAGCAGTTCTTC.

The chain recombines TRBV9 with TRBJ2-3; no clear D. The germline gives CDR1 SGDLS, CDR2 YYNGEE. Trimming left V 0 bases short and J 1 base short, with 9 bases between. CDR3 length equals 15 residues. CDR3 residues: CASSVVSSGTDTQYF. DNA for the CDR3: TGTGCCAGCAGCGTAGTATCCAGTGGCACAGATACGCAGTATTTT.

This clone has only a few counts. This chain joins TRBV6-2 or TRBV6-3 and TRBJ1-1; D gene ambiguous. In germline, CDR1 is MNHEY, CDR2 SVGEGT. This CDR3 has 13 residues. V was pared by 0 bases and J by 8 bases, with 10 bases between. DNA of the CDR3: TGTGCCAGCAGTTACTCGAGTTCCTCCGAAGCTTTCTTT. Translating gives CASSYSSSSEAFF.

This clone came up once. The rearrangement joins TRBV30 to TRBJ1-5; D perhaps matches TRBD1 (5 bases). The CDR3 covers 13 residues. In germline, CDR1 is GTSNPN, CDR2 SVGIG (reference sequence). Trimming shortened V by 4 bases and J by 9 bases, and 16 bases separated the two germline ends. The CDR3: CAWTTGVRGPQHF. CDR3 DNA sequence: TGTGCCTGGACAACGGGGGTCCGGGGGCCCCAGCATTTT. Looking up the rest from reference TRBV30 and TRBJ1-5 gives the full variable domain: SQTIHQWPATLVQPVGSPLSLECTVEGTSNPNLYWYRQAAGRGLQLLFYSVGIGQISSEVPQNLSASRPQDRQFILSSKKLLLSDSGFYLCAWTTGVRGPQHFGDGTRLSIL.

This clone was observed a few times. This chain connects TRBV7-8 to TRBJ2-5; TRBD2 matches at 9 bases. CDR3 length: 16 amino acids. J gave up 5 bases and V 7 bases, and 14 bases lay outside the gene matches. Germline V gene data show CDR1 as SGHVS and CDR2 as FQNEAQ. In nucleotides, the CDR3 is TGTGCCAGCACCCTTCCGGGTAGCGGGAGAGGGGAGACCCAGTACTTC. This codes for CASTLPGSGRGETQYF.